Shown below are 23 T cell receptor beta chains from a single sample sequenced in a study of OX40 agonist ivuxolimab in advanced cancers. The data were produced by immunoSEQ multiplex PCR, yet TCRdb's version contains in-frame clones alone and is incomplete. This table has tens of thousands of clones, roughly 91% appearing once. The sample consisted of CD4+ or CD8+ T cells sorted from blood, taken in a trial of the OX40 agonist ivuxolimab. These receptors were collected from an adult with an advanced solid tumor such as melanoma, head and neck, liver or kidney cancer.

This chain links TRBV5-5 with TRBJ2-7, with 8 bases that match TRBD2. CDR1 is SGHKS and CDR2 is YYEKEE in the germline V gene (reference sequence). The CDR3 runs to 15 residues. Trimming removed 2 bases from V and 9 bases from J; junction bases left unmatched: 13. CDR3 nucleotide sequence: TGTGCCAGCAGCTTAGCGGGGGATAATACGAGCAGGCAGTACTTC. Translating gives CASSLAGDNTSRQYF.

The chain links TRBV5-4 to TRBJ1-4; 7 bases match TRBD1. The CDR3 covers 16 residues. Germline CDR1 SGHNT, CDR2 YYREEE (reference sequence). V lost 1 base, J lost 3 bases, and 6 bases stayed unmatched. The DNA of the CDR3 is TGTGCCAGCAGCTTGCGTCCGGGACAGTCTAATGAAAAACTGTTTTTT. Translated, it gives CASSLRPGQSNEKLFF.

This chain links TRBV5-6 with TRBJ1-4; D not resolved. The CDR3 runs to 10 residues. CDR1 is SGHDT and CDR2 is YYEEEE in the germline V gene. Trimming cost V 4 bases and J 12 bases, with 7 bases left between them. The CDR3 sequence is CASSRSELFF. The CDR3 DNA sequence: TGTGCCAGCAGCCGTTCCGAACTGTTTTTT.

This chain links TRBV11-2 with TRBJ2-7; a possible D gene is TRBD1 (5 bases). CDR1 is SGHAT, CDR2 FQNNGV, per germline. This CDR3 comprises 14 residues. Trimming pared 6 bases from V and 0 bases from J, leaving 12 bases between. In DNA form, the CDR3 reads TGTGCCAGCAGTCTTTCTAGGGGCTCCTACGAGCAGTACTTC. Encoded protein: CASSLSRGSYEQYF. Supplemented by reference TRBV11-2 and TRBJ2-7, the full variable domain reads EAGVAQSPRYKIIEKRQSVAFWCNPISGHATLYWYQQILGQGPKLLIQFQNNGVVDDSQLPKDRFSAERLKGVDSTLKIQPAKLEDSAVYLCASSLSRGSYEQYFGPGTRLTVT.

A few counts support this clone. V usage is TRBV19 and J usage is TRBJ1-5; D is possibly TRBD1 (5 bases). Germline V gives CDR1 LNHDA, CDR2 SQIVND (reference sequence). The CDR3 consists of 13 residues. V lost 6 bases and J lost 0, with 6 bases in between. CDR3 protein: CASSRDSNQPQHF. The CDR3 DNA sequence: TGTGCCAGTAGCAGGGATAGCAATCAGCCCCAGCATTTT.

The CDR3 region is CASSLGPAGSTDTQYF. In nucleotides, the CDR3 is TGTGCCAGCAGCTTGGGGCCAGCGGGAAGCACAGATACGCAGTATTTT. The chain recombines TRBV5-4 with TRBJ2-3; 7 bases align to TRBD2. The CDR3 is made up of 16 amino acids. The J segment lost 0 bases and the V segment lost 0 bases, leaving 4 bases of the junction unmatched. Germline lookup yields CDR1 SGHNT and CDR2 YYREEE (reference sequence).

The chain couples TRBV18 to TRBJ1-2; 10 bases align to TRBD1. The germline CDR1 and CDR2 sequences are KGHSH and LQKENI. V was clipped by 5 bases and J by 7 bases; unmatched bases: 10. The CDR3 loop spans 15 amino acids. For the CDR3, the DNA is TGTGCCAGCTCATCAGAGACAGGGGGCGAATCTGGCTACACCTTC. This codes for CASSSETGGESGYTF.

This clone has only one observation. CDR3 sequence: CASSPFSGLQETQYF. The CDR3, as DNA: TGTGCCAGCTCACCTTTTAGCGGGTTGCAAGAGACCCAGTACTTC. The V and J genes are TRBV18 and TRBJ2-5, with 7 bases fitting TRBD2. V shed 3 bases, J shed 2 bases, and the junction held 6 bases outside the gene matches. The CDR3 length is 15 residues. Germline values: CDR1 KGHSH, CDR2 LQKENI.

This chain joins TRBV5-4 and TRBJ2-5; 11 nucleotides agree with TRBD2. V lost 0 bases and J lost 2; bases outside the gene matches: 3. CDR3 length equals 16 residues. The germline V gene encodes CDR1 SGHNT and CDR2 YYREEE (reference sequence). Here the CDR3 DNA reads TGTGCCAGCAGCTTGGGGACTAGCGGGTTTCAAGAGACCCAGTACTTC. The encoded protein is CASSLGTSGFQETQYF.

This clone has only a few counts. The sample carries other DNA sequences with the same CDR3. This chain joins TRBV30 and TRBJ1-5, with TRBD1 identical over 7 bases. Germline V gives CDR1 GTSNPN, CDR2 SVGIG (reference sequence). V was pared by 0 bases and J by 4 bases, with 0 bases of the junction left unmatched. This CDR3 comprises 13 residues. The CDR3 nucleotides are TGTGCCTGGAGTGTACAGGGGAATCAGCCCCAGCATTTT. Amino acids: CAWSVQGNQPQHF.

CDR3 in amino acids: CASTPAGVTNSPLHF. CDR3 bases: TGTGCCAGCACCCCCGCCGGGGTAACAAATTCACCCCTCCACTTT. The V call is TRBV25-1, the J call TRBJ1-6; D call uncertain. This CDR3 is built from 15 residues. Germline-derived CDR1 and CDR2 are MGHDK and SYGVNS. V was trimmed by 7 bases and J by 7 bases, leaving 17 bases between them.

The chain is built from TRBV7-2 and TRBJ2-3, with 10 positions matching TRBD2. The CDR3 spans 16 residues. Germline V gives CDR1 SGHTA, CDR2 FQGNSA. The J segment lost 1 base and the V segment lost 5 bases, leaving 6 bases of the junction unmatched. CDR3 DNA sequence: TGTGCCAGCAGCCAACGGACTAGCGGCCGCACAGATACGCAGTATTTT. As protein: CASSQRTSGRTDTQYF.

The chain employs TRBV28 and TRBJ1-2; the D gene is possibly TRBD1 (6 bases). The CDR3 runs 16 residues. Trimming removed 6 bases from V and 0 bases from J, with 17 bases in between. CDR1 and CDR2 (germline): MDHEN, SYDVKM. CDR3 bases: TGTGCCAGCAGAGGGGCCGGGGGCCCAACTAACTATGGCTACACCTTC. Residues: CASRGAGGPTNYGYTF.

V usage is TRBV5-4 and J usage is TRBJ1-2, with 9 bases lining up with TRBD1. Unmatched junction bases numbered 7, after V lost 4 bases and J lost 6 bases. The CDR3 contains 14 residues. Germline assignment: CDR1 SGHNT and CDR2 YYREEE (reference sequence). CDR3: CASSPDRGVNGYTF. The CDR3 DNA sequence: TGTGCCAGCAGCCCGGACAGGGGTGTGAATGGCTACACCTTC.

The chain employs TRBV18 and TRBJ1-1; a possible D gene is TRBD1 (5 bases). V lost 3 bases to trimming and J lost 3 bases, with 11 bases between them. This CDR3 is 14 amino acids long. Per the germline V gene, CDR1 is KGHSH and CDR2 is LQKENI. The chain's CDR3 is CASSPSSGDTEAFF. In DNA form, the CDR3 reads TGTGCCAGCTCACCCAGCTCGGGGGACACTGAAGCTTTCTTT.

This clone has just one count. The chain is built from TRBV5-1 and TRBJ2-1; 9 bases are a match to TRBD2. CDR3 size: 14 residues. The V gene end was trimmed by 2 bases and the J gene end by 6 bases; junction bases not matched to a gene: 3. Per the germline V gene, CDR1 is SGHRS and CDR2 is YFSETQ. For the CDR3, the DNA is TGCGCCAGCAGCTTCCTAGCGGGATCCAATGAGCAGTTCTTC. Translation: CASSFLAGSNEQFF.

The chain combines TRBV11-3 with TRBJ2-7; 9 nucleotides line up with TRBD1. V was clipped by 5 bases and J by 0 bases; unmatched bases: 8. The CDR3 spans 16 residues. Germline V CDR1 and CDR2: SGHNT, YENEEA. The CDR3 reads CASSEGQGISSYEQYF. CDR3 bases: TGTGCCAGCAGCGAAGGACAGGGGATTAGCTCCTACGAGCAGTACTTC.

The chain uses TRBV7-9 and TRBJ2-7, with D tentatively TRBD2 (7 bases). Germline CDR1 SEHNR, CDR2 FQNEAQ (reference sequence). The CDR3 loop spans 14 amino acids. Trimming stripped 5 bases from V and 2 bases from J, with 13 bases between. The CDR3 reads CASSAGAAAYEQYF. CDR3 sequence (DNA): TGTGCCAGCAGCGCGGGGGCGGCGGCCTACGAGCAGTACTTC.

The chain is built from TRBV5-1 and TRBJ2-2; 8 bases fit TRBD2. The germline V gene encodes CDR1 SGHRS and CDR2 YFSETQ. V lost 2 bases and J lost 5; bases outside the gene matches: 8. This CDR3 is 16 amino acids long. CDR3 residues: CASSFGGAGETGELFF. The CDR3 DNA is TGCGCCAGCAGCTTCGGTGGAGCGGGAGAAACCGGGGAGCTGTTTTTT.

The chain joins TRBV28 to TRBJ1-2; 10 positions match TRBD1. J lost 3 bases, V lost 6 bases, and 7 bases had no gene match. The CDR3 consists of 15 residues. Germline V gene data show CDR1 as MDHEN and CDR2 as SYDVKM. The CDR3 coding sequence is TGTGCCAGCAGCCGGCCCGGGACAGGGGACTATGGCTACACCTTC. The encoded protein is CASSRPGTGDYGYTF.

The gene calls are TRBV10-2 and TRBJ2-2; no clear D. The CDR3 has 14 residues. V lost 6 bases, J lost 7 bases, and 15 bases lay in between. Germline CDR1 and CDR2: WSHSY and SAAADI. The CDR3 region has the DNA TGCGCCAGCAGCTTTTCCCCGGGTTACGGGGAGCTGTTTTTT. Residues: CASSFSPGYGELFF.

V and J are TRBV7-2 and TRBJ2-2, with unresolved D. From germline, CDR1 is SGHTA and CDR2 FQGNSA. This CDR3 comprises 13 residues. V was clipped by 4 bases and J by 5 bases, with 8 bases between them. The DNA for the CDR3 is TGTGCCAGCAGCTCCCAGGAAACCGGGGAGCTGTTTTTT. This encodes CASSSQETGELFF.

The chain combines TRBV19 with TRBJ2-7, with TRBD1 as a possible D gene (5 bases). Per germline, CDR1 LNHDA and CDR2 SQIVND (reference sequence). The CDR3 loop spans 15 amino acids. The ends were cut back, 6 bases at V and 0 bases at J, with 15 bases in the middle. Written as DNA, the CDR3 is TGTGCCAGTAGCCCGCAGACAGAACTCTCCTACGAGCAGTACTTC. It specifies CASSPQTELSYEQYF. Supplemented by reference TRBV19 and TRBJ2-7, the full variable domain reads DGGITQSPKYLFRKEGQNVTLSCEQNLNHDAMYWYRQDPGQGLRLIYYSQIVNDFQKGDIAEGYSVSREKKESFPLTVTSAQKNPTAFYLCASSPQTELSYEQYFGPGTRLTVT.